These 11 T cell receptor beta chains came from one sample sequenced in a study of blood T cell repertoires in COVID-19. The method was immunoSEQ multiplex PCR; TCRdb's version includes in-frame clones alone and lacks a portion of them. The sample lists 200,000 to 300,000 clones, roughly 76% seen once, with around 7.5% in the top ten. Sequenced sample: peripheral blood. The receptors originated from a woman aged 80 or older with COVID-19, enrolled during active disease.

The chain employs TRBV10-1 and TRBJ1-1; weak D call: TRBD1 (6 bases). The CDR3 is 13 amino acids. Deletions cut 6 bases from V and 3 bases from J, with 11 bases between. The germline gives CDR1 WNHNN, CDR2 SYGVQD (reference sequence). CDR3 coding DNA: TGCGCCAGCAGACAGGGTCGTTACACTGAAGCTTTCTTT. Amino acids: CASRQGRYTEAFF.

This clone was seen a single time. This chain connects TRBV20-1 to TRBJ2-5; D gene ambiguous. The V and J ends lost 6 bases and 5 bases respectively, with 10 bases between them. Germline-derived CDR1 and CDR2 are DFQATT and SNEGSKA (reference sequence). The CDR3 is 11 amino acids. The CDR3 sequence is CSAPLSETQYF. CDR3 nucleotides: TGCAGTGCCCCGCTTAGCGAGACCCAGTACTTC.

V usage is TRBV5-1 and J usage is TRBJ1-6, with 7 bases identical to TRBD1. Looked up from germline, CDR1 is SGHRS and CDR2 is YFSETQ. This CDR3 region has 15 residues. V was pared by 6 bases and J by 6 bases, with 9 bases of the junction left unmatched. The CDR3 sequence: CASNPTGDRNSPLHF. DNA of the CDR3: TGCGCCAGCAATCCTACAGGGGATCGTAATTCACCCCTCCACTTT. Together with reference TRBV5-1 and TRBJ1-6, the CDR3 gives the full variable domain: KAGVTQTPRYLIKTRGQQVTLSCSPISGHRSVSWYQQTPGQGLQFLFEYFSETQRNKGNFPGRFSGRQFSNSRSEMNVSTLELGDSALYLCASNPTGDRNSPLHFGNGTRLTVT.

The chain joins TRBV7-2 to TRBJ1-5; maybe TRBD1 (5 bases). CDR1 is SGHTA, CDR2 FQGNSA, per germline. V was clipped by 5 bases and J by 9 bases, with 8 bases between them. This CDR3 is built from 11 residues. CDR3 loop: CASSRGGPQHF. For the CDR3, the DNA is TGTGCCAGCAGCCGCGGGGGGCCCCAGCATTTT.

The chain couples TRBV11-1 to TRBJ2-2; 7 nucleotides match TRBD2. The CDR3 contains 16 residues. Germline V gene sequence: CDR1 SGHAT, CDR2 FQDESV (reference sequence). V shed 8 bases and J 4 bases; nucleotides not matched to a gene: 13. Written as DNA, the CDR3 is TGTGCCAGCGAGCTTAGGTCAAGCGGGATCACCGGGGAGCTGTTTTTT. Residues: CASELRSSGITGELFF.

The rearrangement links TRBV19 to TRBJ2-7, with D tentatively TRBD2 (6 bases). Trimming removed 1 base from V and 4 bases from J, with 8 bases in between. CDR1 is LNHDA, CDR2 SQIVND, per germline (reference sequence). This CDR3 spans 13 amino acids. The CDR3 DNA is TGTGCCAGTAGTATAGCAGGAGGGTACGAGCAGTACTTC. Its translation is CASSIAGGYEQYF.

The chain joins TRBV5-4 to TRBJ1-1, with D perhaps TRBD1 (5 bases). The CDR3 extends over 14 amino acids. Germline V gene data show CDR1 as SGHNT and CDR2 as YYREEE (reference sequence). The germline V and J ends were trimmed by 0 bases and 2 bases, with 8 bases remaining between them. CDR3 sequence: CASSLDGANTEAFF. The CDR3 bases are TGTGCCAGCAGCTTGGATGGGGCCAACACTGAAGCTTTCTTT.

The chain employs TRBV4-1 and TRBJ2-1; maybe TRBD2 (7 bases). The CDR3 has 18 residues. The ends were cut back, 5 bases at V and 1 base at J, with 21 bases in the middle. Per germline, CDR1 MGHRA and CDR2 YSYEKL. The CDR3: CASSAPGFAGASYNEQFF. The CDR3 region has the DNA TGCGCCAGCAGCGCCCCCGGGTTTGCGGGGGCTTCCTACAATGAGCAGTTCTTC.

The V gene is TRBV7-9, the J gene TRBJ1-2; D might be TRBD1 (6 bases). This CDR3 spans 15 amino acids. Trimming took 2 bases from V and 5 from J, leaving 15 bases between them. Germline CDR1 reads SEHNR; CDR2 reads FQNEAQ (reference sequence). The CDR3 nucleotides read TGTGCCAGCAGCTTATCAAGGGGGATGCAATATGGCTACACCTTC. This codes for CASSLSRGMQYGYTF.

The chain joins TRBV19 to TRBJ1-1; TRBD1 matches at 11 bases. CDR1 is LNHDA, CDR2 SQIVND, per germline (reference sequence). V dropped 4 bases and J dropped 3; count of bases not matched to a gene: 10. The CDR3 consists of 17 residues. CDR3 DNA sequence: TGTGCCAGTAGTAGGGACAGGGGGGGTCCCTACTACACTGAAGCTTTCTTT. It yields the protein CASSRDRGGPYYTEAFF. The whole variable domain, remainder taken from reference TRBV19 and TRBJ1-1, is DGGITQSPKYLFRKEGQNVTLSCEQNLNHDAMYWYRQDPGQGLRLIYYSQIVNDFQKGDIAEGYSVSREKKESFPLTVTSAQKNPTAFYLCASSRDRGGPYYTEAFFGQGTRLTVV.

The rearrangement uses TRBV3-1 (or the pseudogene TRBV3-2) and TRBJ1-6; D is perhaps TRBD1 (6 bases). This CDR3 contains 14 residues. Germline lookup yields CDR1 LGHDT and CDR2 YNNKEL (reference sequence). Between the trimmed V and J ends, which lost 4 bases and 8 bases, there was a span of 12 bases. The CDR3 sequence is CASSPKGGDSPLHF. The CDR3 DNA sequence: TGTGCCAGCAGCCCCAAAGGGGGAGATTCACCCCTCCACTTT.